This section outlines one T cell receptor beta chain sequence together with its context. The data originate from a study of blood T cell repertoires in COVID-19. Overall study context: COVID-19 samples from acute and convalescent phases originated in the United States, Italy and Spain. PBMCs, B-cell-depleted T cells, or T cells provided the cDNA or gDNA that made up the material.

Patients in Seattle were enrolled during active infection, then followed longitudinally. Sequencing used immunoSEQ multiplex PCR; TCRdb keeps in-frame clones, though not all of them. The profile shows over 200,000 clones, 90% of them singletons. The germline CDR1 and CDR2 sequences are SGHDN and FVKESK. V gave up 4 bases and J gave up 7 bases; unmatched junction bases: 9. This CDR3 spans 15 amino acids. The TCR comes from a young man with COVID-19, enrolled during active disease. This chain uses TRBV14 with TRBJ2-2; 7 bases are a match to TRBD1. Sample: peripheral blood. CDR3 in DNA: TGTGCCAGCAGCCCGACAGGGAATGAGGTCGGGGAGCTGTTTTTT. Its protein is CASSPTGNEVGELFF. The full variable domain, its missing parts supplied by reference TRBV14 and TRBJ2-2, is EAGVTQFPSHSVIEKGQTVTLRCDPISGHDNLYWYRRVMGKEIKFLLHFVKESKQDESGMPNNRFLAERTGGTYSTLKVQPAELEDSGVYFCASSPTGNEVGELFFGEGSRLTVL.